The T cell receptor (beta chain) under discussion was sequenced for a study of graft-versus-host responses after intestinal transplantation. Looking at the study overall: Multivisceral, liver-intestinal, or isolated intestinal grafts were transplanted into recipients.

To note about this clone: Its antigen is not known.

J was trimmed by 4 bases and V by 2 bases; bases with no gene match: 17. This CDR3 has 19 amino acids. The germline V gene has CDR1 KGHSH and CDR2 LQKENI. Notes on the study in general: Declines in HvG clones occurring early post-transplant were associated with peak circulating GvH clone levels. Marrow from the recipient contained GvH clones, some of which had appeared first in ileum or blood.

Only in-frame clones appear in the TCRdb table, and some are missing; sequencing was by immunoSEQ multiplex PCR. The data hold about 88,000 clones, with less than 95% observed a single time. V usage is TRBV18 and J usage is TRBJ1-1; 9 bases are shared with TRBD1. The source of this sequence is a human donor who was the organ donor for an intestinal transplant. Sequencing used unstimulated CD4+ T cells sorted from spleen or lymph node cells, obtained before transplant. The CDR3 protein is CASSPLSRTGVRGGTEAFF. The CDR3 DNA sequence: TGTGCCAGCTCACCATTATCCAGGACAGGGGTCCGCGGGGGCACTGAAGCTTTCTTT.